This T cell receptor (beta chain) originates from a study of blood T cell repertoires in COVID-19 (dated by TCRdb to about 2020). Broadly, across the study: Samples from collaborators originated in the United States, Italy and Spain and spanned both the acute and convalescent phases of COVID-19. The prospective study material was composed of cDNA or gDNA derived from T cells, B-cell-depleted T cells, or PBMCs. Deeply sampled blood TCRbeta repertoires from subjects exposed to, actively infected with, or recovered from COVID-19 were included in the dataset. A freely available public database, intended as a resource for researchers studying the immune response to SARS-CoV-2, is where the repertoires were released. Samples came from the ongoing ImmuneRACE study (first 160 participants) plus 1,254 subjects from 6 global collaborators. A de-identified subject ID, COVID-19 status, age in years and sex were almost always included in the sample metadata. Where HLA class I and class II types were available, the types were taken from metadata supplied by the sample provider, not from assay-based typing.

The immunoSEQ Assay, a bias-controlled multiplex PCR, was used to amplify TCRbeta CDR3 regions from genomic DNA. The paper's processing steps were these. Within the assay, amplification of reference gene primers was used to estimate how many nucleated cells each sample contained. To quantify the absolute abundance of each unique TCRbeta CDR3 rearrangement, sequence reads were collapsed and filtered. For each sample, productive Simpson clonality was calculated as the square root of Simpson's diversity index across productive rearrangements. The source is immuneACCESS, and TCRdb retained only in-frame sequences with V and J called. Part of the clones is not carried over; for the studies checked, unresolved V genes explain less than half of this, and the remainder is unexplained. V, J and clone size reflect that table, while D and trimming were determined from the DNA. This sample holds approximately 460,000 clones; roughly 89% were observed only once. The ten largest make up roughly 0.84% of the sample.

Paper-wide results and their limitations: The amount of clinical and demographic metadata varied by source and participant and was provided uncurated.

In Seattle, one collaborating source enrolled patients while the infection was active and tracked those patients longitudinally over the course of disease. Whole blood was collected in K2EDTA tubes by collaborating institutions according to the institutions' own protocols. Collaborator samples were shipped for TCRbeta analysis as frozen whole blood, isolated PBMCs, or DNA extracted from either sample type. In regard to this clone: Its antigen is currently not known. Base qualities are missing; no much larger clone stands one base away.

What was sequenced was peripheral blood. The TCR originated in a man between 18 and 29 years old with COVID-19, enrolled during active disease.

The CDR3 region has the sequence CATSRSIRFRNEQFF. The base sequence is TGTGCCACCAGCAGATCCATCAGGTTTAGGAATGAGCAGTTCTTC. This chain is built from TRBV15 and TRBJ2-1; no D gene call is confident. The V and J ends are trimmed by 2 bases and 7 bases, leaving 15 bases between them. Sequences LNHNV (CDR1) and YYDKDF (CDR2) are obtained from the germline V gene (reference sequence). The CDR3 measures 15 amino acids from cysteine to phenylalanine. The CDR3 DNA has 45 bases and is translated from base 1.